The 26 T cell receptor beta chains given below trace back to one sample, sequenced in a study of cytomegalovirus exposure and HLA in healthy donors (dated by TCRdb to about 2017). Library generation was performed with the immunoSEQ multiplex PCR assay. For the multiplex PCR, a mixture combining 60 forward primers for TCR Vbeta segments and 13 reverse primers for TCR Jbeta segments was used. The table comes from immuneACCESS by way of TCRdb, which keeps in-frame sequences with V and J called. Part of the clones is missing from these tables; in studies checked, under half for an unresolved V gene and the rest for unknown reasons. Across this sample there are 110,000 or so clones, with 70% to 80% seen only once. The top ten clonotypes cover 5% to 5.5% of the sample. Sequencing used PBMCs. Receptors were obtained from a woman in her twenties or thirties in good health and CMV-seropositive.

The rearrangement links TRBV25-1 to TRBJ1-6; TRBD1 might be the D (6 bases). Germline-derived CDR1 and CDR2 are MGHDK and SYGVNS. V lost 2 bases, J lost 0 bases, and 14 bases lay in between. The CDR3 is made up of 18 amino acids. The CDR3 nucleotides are TGTGCCAGCAGTGAAGGCCGACAGGCGAGCTCCTATAATTCACCCCTCCACTTT. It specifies CASSEGRQASSYNSPLHF. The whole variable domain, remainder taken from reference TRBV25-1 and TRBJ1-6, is EADIYQTPRYLVIGTGKKITLECSQTMGHDKMYWYQQDPGMELHLIHYSYGVNSTEKGDLSSESTVSRIRTEHFPLTLESARPSHTSQYLCASSEGRQASSYNSPLHFGNGTRLTVT.

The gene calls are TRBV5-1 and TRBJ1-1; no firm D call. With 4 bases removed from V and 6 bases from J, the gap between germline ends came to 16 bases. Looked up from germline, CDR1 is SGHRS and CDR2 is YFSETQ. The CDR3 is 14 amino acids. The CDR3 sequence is CASSVDGPGAEAFF. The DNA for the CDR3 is TGCGCCAGCAGCGTGGACGGTCCCGGGGCTGAAGCTTTCTTT. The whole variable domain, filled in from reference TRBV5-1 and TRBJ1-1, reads KAGVTQTPRYLIKTRGQQVTLSCSPISGHRSVSWYQQTPGQGLQFLFEYFSETQRNKGNFPGRFSGRQFSNSRSEMNVSTLELGDSALYLCASSVDGPGAEAFFGQGTRLTVV.

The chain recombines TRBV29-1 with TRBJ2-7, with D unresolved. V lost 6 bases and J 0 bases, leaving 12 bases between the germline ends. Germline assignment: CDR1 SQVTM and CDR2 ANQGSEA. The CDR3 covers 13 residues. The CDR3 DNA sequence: TGCAGCGTCCCCGGCGGCAGCTCCTACGAGCAGTACTTC. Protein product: CSVPGGSSYEQYF.

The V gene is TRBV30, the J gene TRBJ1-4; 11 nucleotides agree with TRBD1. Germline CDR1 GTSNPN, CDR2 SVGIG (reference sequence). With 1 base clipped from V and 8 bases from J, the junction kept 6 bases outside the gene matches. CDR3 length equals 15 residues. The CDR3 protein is CAWSALGQGGEKLFF. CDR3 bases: TGTGCCTGGAGTGCACTGGGACAGGGGGGCGAAAAACTGTTTTTT.

The CDR3 nucleotides read TGTGCCAGCTCACCACCCGGGGGTAGAGATTCACCCCTCCACTTT. This encodes CASSPPGGRDSPLHF. The V and J genes are TRBV18 and TRBJ1-6, with D possibly matching TRBD1 (5 bases). The germline gives CDR1 KGHSH, CDR2 LQKENI. V lost 0 bases to trimming and J lost 8 bases, with 11 bases between them. This CDR3 is built from 15 residues.

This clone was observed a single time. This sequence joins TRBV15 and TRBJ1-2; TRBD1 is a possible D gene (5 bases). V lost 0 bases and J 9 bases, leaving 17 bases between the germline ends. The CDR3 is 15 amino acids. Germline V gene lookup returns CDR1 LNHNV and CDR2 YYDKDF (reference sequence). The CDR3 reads CATSREQDSPISYTF. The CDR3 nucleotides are TGTGCCACCAGCAGAGAACAAGACAGCCCGATCAGCTACACCTTC.

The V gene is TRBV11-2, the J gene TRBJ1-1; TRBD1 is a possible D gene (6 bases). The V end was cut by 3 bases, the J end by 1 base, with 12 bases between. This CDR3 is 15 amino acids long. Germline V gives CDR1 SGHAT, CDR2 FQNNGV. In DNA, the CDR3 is TGTGCCAGCAGCTTCGAGGGGGACCGGAACACTGAAGCTTTCTTT. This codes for CASSFEGDRNTEAFF.

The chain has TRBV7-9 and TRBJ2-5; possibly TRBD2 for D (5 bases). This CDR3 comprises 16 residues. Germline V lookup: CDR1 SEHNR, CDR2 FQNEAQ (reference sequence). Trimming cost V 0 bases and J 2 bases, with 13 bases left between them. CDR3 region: CASSLAPGNLQETQYF. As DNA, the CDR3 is TGTGCCAGCAGCTTAGCGCCGGGAAACCTTCAAGAGACCCAGTACTTC.

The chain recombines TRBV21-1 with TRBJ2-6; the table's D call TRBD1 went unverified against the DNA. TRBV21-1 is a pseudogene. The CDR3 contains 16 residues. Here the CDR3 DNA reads TGTGCCAGCAGCATGTGCAGGGGAAATGGGGCCAACGTCCTGACTTTC. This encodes CASSMCRGNGANVLTF.

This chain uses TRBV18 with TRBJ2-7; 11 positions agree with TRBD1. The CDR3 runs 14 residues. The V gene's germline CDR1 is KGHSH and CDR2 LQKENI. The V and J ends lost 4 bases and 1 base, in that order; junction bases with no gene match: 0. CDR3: CASSRDRGSYEQYF. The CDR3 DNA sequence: TGTGCCAGCTCACGGGACAGGGGGTCCTACGAGCAGTACTTC.

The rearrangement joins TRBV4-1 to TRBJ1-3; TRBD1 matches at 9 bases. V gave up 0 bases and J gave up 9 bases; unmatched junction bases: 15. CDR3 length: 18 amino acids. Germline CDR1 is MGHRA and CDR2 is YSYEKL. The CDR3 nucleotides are TGCGCCAGCAGCCAAGATGGTGGGACAGGGCAGAAGCGAGTCACCATATATTTT. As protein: CASSQDGGTGQKRVTIYF.

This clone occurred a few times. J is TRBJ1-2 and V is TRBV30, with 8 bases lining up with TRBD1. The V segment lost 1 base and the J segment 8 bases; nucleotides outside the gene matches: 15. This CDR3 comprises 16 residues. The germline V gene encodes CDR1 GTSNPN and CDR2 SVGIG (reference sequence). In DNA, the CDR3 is TGTGCCTGGAGTGACCGGGACAGGCTACCAACGAAAGGCTACACCTTC. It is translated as CAWSDRDRLPTKGYTF.

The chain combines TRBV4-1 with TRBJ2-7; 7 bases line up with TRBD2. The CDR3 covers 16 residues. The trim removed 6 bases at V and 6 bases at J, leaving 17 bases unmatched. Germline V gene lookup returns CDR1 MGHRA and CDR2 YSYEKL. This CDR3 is CASSPESGLGSSEQYF. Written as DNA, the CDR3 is TGCGCCAGCAGTCCTGAATCCGGACTAGGGAGTTCCGAGCAGTACTTC.

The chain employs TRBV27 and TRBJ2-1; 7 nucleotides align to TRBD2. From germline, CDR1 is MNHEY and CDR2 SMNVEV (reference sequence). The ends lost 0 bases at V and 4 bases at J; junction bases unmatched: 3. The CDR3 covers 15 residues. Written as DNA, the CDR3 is TGTGCCAGCAGTTTATCCAGGGAGGGGTACAATGAGCAGTTCTTC. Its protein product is CASSLSREGYNEQFF.

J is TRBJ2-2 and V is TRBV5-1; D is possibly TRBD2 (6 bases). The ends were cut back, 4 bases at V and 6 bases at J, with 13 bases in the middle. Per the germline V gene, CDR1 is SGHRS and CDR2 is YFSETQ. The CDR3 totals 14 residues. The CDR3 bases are TGCGCCAGCAGCGGACCGGAGGGCGCCGGGGAGCTGTTTTTT. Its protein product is CASSGPEGAGELFF.

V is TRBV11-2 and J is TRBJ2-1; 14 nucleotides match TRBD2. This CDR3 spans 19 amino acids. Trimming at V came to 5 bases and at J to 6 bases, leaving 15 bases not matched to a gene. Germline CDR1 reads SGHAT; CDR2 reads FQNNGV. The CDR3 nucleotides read TGTGCCAGCAGCCCGCGGACTAGCGGGAGGTCGACAAGACTCAATGAGCAGTTCTTC. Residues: CASSPRTSGRSTRLNEQFF.

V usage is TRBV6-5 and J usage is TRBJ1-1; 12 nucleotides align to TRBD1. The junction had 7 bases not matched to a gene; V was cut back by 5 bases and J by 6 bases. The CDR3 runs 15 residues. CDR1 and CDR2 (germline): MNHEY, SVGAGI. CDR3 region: CASSPPGQGAPEAFF. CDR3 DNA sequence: TGTGCCAGCAGTCCACCGGGACAGGGGGCACCTGAAGCTTTCTTT.

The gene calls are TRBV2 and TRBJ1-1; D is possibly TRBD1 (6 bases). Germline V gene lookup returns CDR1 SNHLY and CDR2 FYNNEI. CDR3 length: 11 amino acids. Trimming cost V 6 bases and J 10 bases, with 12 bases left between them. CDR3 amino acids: CASSDRRGAFF. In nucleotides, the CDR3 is TGTGCCAGCAGCGACAGGAGAGGAGCTTTCTTT.

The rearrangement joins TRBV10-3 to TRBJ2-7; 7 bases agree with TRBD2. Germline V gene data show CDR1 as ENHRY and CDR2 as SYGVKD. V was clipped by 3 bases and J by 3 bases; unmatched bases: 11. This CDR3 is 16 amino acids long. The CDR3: CAISDGGVASHYEQYF. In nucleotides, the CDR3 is TGTGCCATCAGTGATGGGGGGGTCGCGTCTCACTACGAGCAGTACTTC.

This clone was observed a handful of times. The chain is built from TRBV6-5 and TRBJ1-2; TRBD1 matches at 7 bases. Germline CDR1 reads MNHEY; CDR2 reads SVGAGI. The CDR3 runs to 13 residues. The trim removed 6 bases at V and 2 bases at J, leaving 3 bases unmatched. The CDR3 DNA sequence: TGTGCCAGCAGGGGACAGTTAAACTATGGCTACACCTTC. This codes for CASRGQLNYGYTF.

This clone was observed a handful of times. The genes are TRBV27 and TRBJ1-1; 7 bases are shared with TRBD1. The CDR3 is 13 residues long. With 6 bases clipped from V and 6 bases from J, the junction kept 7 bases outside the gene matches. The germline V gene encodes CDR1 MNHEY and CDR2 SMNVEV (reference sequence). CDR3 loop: CASRRQGGSEAFF. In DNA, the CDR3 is TGTGCCAGCAGAAGACAGGGTGGGTCTGAAGCTTTCTTT.

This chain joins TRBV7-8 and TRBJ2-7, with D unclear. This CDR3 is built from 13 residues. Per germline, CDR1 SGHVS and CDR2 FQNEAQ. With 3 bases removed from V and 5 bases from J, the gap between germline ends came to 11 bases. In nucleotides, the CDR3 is TGTGCCAGCAGCTTCCGAGACTGGGACGAGCAGTACTTC. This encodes CASSFRDWDEQYF.

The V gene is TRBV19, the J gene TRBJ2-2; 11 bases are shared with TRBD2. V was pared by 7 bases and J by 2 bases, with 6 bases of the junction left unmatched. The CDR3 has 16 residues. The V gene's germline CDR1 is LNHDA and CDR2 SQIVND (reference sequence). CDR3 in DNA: TGTGCCAGTACGTCTAGCGGGGGGTCCAACACCGGGGAGCTGTTTTTT. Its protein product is CASTSSGGSNTGELFF. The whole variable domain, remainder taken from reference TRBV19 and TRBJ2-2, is DGGITQSPKYLFRKEGQNVTLSCEQNLNHDAMYWYRQDPGQGLRLIYYSQIVNDFQKGDIAEGYSVSREKKESFPLTVTSAQKNPTAFYLCASTSSGGSNTGELFFGEGSRLTVL.

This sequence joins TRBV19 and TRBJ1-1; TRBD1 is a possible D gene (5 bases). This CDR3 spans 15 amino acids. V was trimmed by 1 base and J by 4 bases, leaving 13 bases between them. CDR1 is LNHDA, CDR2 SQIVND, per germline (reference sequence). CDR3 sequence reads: CASSIGQGGGTEAFF. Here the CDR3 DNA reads TGTGCCAGTAGTATAGGCCAGGGTGGCGGCACTGAAGCTTTCTTT.

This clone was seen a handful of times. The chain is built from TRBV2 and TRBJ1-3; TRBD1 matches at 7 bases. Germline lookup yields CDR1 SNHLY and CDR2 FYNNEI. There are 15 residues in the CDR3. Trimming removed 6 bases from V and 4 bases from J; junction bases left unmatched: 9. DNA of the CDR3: TGTGCCAGCAGGACCTTGACAGGGTCCGGAAACACCATATATTTT. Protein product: CASRTLTGSGNTIYF.

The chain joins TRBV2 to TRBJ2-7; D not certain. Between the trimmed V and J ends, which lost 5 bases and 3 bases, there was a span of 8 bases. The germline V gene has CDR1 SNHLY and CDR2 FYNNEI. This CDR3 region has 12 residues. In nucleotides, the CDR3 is TGTGCCAGCAGTCCGCTAGACTACGAGCAGTACTTC. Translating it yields CASSPLDYEQYF.